This T cell receptor (beta chain) was sequenced for a study of shared clonotypes between healthy human individuals. Whole-study results and caveats: Non-shared clonotypes had lower generation probabilities than those shared by all four donors.

Sequencing was performed with immunoSEQ multiplex PCR; in TCRdb, only in-frame clones are kept and a portion is missing. The sample includes 600,000 or so clones, roughly 98% of them seen just once. CDR1 is SGDLS, CDR2 YYNGEE, per germline. This CDR3 contains 14 residues. The ends were cut back, 4 bases at V and 7 bases at J, with 15 bases in the middle. The naive CD8 subset, CD45RO-negative cells positively selected for CCR7, excluded terminally differentiated effector memory CD45RA+ cells. This clone came up once. Its antigen is as yet unknown. Additional DNA sequences in this sample encode the identical CDR3.

Source material: naive CD8+ T cells sorted from blood. The chain uses TRBV9 and TRBJ2-1, with D perhaps matching TRBD2 (6 bases). The origin of this receptor is a man aged 30 to 39 in good health. The CDR3 region has the DNA TGTGCCAGCAGCCCAGGAGGACTAAGAAATGAGCAGTTCTTC. It codes for CASSPGGLRNEQFF.